This T cell receptor (beta chain) comes out of a study of T-cell memory formation after mild COVID-19. General observations from the study: CD4/CD8 balance characterized clones contracting day 15 to 85, and CD4+ skew characterized later expanders. Of the contracting clones, CD4+ ones lay mainly in CM and EM, and CD8+ ones in EMRA.

Germline CDR1 is SGHRS and CDR2 is YFSETQ. The germline V and J ends were trimmed by 0 bases and 5 bases, with 13 bases remaining between them. This CDR3 spans 15 amino acids. This clonotype showed up many times. Its specificity is unknown. TCRdb passed the 5' RACE reads through MiXCR, listing each CDR3 protein once. In the table there are about 440,000 distinct CDR3 sequences, roughly 20% of which are singletons. Material: PBMCs or a T cell subset sorted from them (not recorded which). The chain joins TRBV5-1 to TRBJ2-3; D might be TRBD1 (6 bases). The receptor was derived from an adult woman who had mild COVID-19 (a few samples of this study predate the infection). Cell type and time point are not known. The CDR3 region has the DNA TGCGCCAGCAGCTTGGCCAGGGGACGTGGAGATACGCAGTATTTT. It is translated as CASSLARGRGDTQYF.